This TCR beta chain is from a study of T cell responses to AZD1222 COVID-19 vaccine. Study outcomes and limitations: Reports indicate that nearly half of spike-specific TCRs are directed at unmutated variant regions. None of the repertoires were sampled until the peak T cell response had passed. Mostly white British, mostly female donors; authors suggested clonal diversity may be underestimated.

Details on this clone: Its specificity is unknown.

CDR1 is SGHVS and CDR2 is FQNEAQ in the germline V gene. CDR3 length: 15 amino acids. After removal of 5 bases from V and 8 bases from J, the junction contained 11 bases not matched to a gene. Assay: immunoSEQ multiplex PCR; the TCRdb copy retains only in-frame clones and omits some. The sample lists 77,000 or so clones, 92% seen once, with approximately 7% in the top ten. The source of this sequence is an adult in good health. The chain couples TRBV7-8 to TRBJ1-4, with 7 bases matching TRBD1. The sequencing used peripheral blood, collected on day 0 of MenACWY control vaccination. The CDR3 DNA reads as TGTGCCAGCAGCCTGCAGGGGGTCGGCGGCGAAAAACTGTTTTTT. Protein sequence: CASSLQGVGGEKLFF.